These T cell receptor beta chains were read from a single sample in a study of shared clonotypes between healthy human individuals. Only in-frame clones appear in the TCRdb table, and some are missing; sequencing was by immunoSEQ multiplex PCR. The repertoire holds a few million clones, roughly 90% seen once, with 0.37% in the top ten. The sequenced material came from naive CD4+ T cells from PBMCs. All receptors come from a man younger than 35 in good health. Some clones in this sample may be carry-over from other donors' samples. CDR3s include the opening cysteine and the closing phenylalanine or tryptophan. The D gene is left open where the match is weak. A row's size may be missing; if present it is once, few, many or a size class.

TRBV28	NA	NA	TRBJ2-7	CASSFGVGEQYF	TGTGCCAGCAGTTTTGGGGTAGGCGAGCAGTACTTC
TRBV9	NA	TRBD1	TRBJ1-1	CASSAHRGMNTEAFF	TGTGCCAGCAGCGCCCACAGGGGGATGAACACTGAAGCTTTCTTT
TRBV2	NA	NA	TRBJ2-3	CASSDKRGTDTQYF	TGTGCCAGCAGTGACAAGAGGGGGACAGATACGCAGTATTTT
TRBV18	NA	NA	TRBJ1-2	CASSPADRNYGYTF	TGTGCCAGCTCACCAGCAGACAGAAACTATGGCTACACCTTC
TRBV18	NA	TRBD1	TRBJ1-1	CASSPPRDRGRAEAFF	TGTGCCAGCTCACCTCCCCGGGACAGGGGTCGCGCTGAAGCTTTCTTT
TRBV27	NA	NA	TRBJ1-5	CASRRRVALEDSNQPQHF	TGTGCCAGCAGGCGGAGGGTCGCACTTGAAGATAGCAATCAGCCCCAGCATTTT
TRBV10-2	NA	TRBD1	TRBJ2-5	CASSGTGWAETQYF	TGCGCCAGCAGCGGGACAGGCTGGGCGGAGACCCAGTACTTC
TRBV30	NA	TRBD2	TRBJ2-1	CAWNPLGLAFVEQFF	TGTGCCTGGAATCCCCTTGGACTAGCGTTTGTGGAGCAGTTCTTC
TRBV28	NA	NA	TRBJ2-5	CASSPPLGGEDF	TGTGCCAGCAGTCCTCCCCTAGGGGGTGAAGACTTC
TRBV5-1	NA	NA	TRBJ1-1	CASSPGPMNTEAFF	TGCGCCAGCAGCCCGGGACCGATGAACACTGAAGCTTTCTTT
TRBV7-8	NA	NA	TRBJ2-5	CASSSIRRETQYF	TGTGCCAGCAGCTCCATCCGCCGAGAGACCCAGTACTTC
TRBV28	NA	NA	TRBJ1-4	CASSSLAEKLFF	TGTGCCAGCAGTTCCCTCGCTGAAAAACTGTTTTTT
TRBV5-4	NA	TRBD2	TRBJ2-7	CASHDSGRAYEQYF	TGTGCCTCTCACGATAGCGGGAGGGCCTACGAGCAGTACTTC
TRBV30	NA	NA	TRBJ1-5	CAWSVLDNQPQHF	TGTGCCTGGAGTGTACTAGACAATCAGCCCCAGCATTTT
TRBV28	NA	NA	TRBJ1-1	CASSLWHTVGTGAEAFF	TGTGCCAGCAGTTTGTGGCACACCGTGGGGACGGGAGCTGAAGCTTTCTTT
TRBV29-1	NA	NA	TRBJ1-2	CSVESGSFYGYTF	TGCAGCGTTGAAAGCGGCAGTTTCTATGGCTACACCTTC
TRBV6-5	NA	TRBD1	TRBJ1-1	CASTRTGAGTEAFF	TGTGCCAGCACCAGAACAGGGGCCGGCACTGAAGCTTTCTTT
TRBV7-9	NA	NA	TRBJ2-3	CASSPGVAAHTDTQYF	TGTGCCAGCAGCCCCGGGGTAGCGGCTCACACAGATACGCAGTATTTT
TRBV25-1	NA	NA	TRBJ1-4	CASRDRIEKLFF	TGTGCCAGCAGGGACAGAATTGAAAAACTGTTTTTT
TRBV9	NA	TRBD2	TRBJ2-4	CASSFTSVGGDIQYF	TGTGCCAGCAGCTTTACTAGCGTTGGGGGAGACATTCAGTACTTC
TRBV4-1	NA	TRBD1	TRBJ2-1	CASSWGTGGQFF	TGCGCCAGCAGTTGGGGGACAGGAGGGCAGTTCTTC
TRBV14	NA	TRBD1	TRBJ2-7	CASSHRDRGIYEQYF	TGTGCCAGCAGCCACCGGGACAGGGGGATCTACGAGCAGTACTTC
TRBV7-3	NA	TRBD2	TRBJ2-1	CASSLSLAGSRRQFF	TGTGCCAGCAGCTTAAGCCTAGCGGGGTCCAGGAGGCAGTTCTTC
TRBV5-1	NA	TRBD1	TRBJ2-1	CASSWTGGKPSYNEQFF	TGCGCCAGCAGCTGGACAGGGGGCAAACCCTCCTACAATGAGCAGTTCTTC
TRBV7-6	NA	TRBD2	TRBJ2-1	CASSLLAGGVVVEQFF	TGTGCCAGCAGCTTGCTAGCGGGAGGCGTTGTGGTTGAGCAGTTCTTC
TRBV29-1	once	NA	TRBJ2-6	CSAPDGSGANVLTF	TGCAGCGCCCCGGACGGCTCTGGGGCCAACGTCCTGACTTTC
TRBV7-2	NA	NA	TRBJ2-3	CASSLERADTQYF	TGTGCCAGCAGCTTAGAGAGGGCAGATACGCAGTATTTT
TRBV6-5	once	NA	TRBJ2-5	CASSPRGLDIKTQYF	TGTGCCAGCAGTCCCAGGGGACTCGATATTAAGACCCAGTACTTC